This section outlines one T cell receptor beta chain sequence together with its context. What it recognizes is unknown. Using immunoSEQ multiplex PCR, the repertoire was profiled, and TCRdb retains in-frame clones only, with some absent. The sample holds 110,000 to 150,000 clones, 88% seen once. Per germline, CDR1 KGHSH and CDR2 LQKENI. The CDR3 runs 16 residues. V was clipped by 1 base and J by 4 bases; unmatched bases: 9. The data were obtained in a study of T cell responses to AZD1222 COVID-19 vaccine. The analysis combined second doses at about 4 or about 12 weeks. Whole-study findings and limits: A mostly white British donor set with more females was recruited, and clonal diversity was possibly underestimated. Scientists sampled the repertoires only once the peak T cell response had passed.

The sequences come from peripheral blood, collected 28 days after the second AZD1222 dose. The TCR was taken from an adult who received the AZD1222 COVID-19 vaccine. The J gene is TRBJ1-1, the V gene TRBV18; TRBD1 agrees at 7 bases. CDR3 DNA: TGTGCCAGCTCACCACTCCCCCAGGGGACAGCCACTGAAGCTTTCTTT. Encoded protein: CASSPLPQGTATEAFF.